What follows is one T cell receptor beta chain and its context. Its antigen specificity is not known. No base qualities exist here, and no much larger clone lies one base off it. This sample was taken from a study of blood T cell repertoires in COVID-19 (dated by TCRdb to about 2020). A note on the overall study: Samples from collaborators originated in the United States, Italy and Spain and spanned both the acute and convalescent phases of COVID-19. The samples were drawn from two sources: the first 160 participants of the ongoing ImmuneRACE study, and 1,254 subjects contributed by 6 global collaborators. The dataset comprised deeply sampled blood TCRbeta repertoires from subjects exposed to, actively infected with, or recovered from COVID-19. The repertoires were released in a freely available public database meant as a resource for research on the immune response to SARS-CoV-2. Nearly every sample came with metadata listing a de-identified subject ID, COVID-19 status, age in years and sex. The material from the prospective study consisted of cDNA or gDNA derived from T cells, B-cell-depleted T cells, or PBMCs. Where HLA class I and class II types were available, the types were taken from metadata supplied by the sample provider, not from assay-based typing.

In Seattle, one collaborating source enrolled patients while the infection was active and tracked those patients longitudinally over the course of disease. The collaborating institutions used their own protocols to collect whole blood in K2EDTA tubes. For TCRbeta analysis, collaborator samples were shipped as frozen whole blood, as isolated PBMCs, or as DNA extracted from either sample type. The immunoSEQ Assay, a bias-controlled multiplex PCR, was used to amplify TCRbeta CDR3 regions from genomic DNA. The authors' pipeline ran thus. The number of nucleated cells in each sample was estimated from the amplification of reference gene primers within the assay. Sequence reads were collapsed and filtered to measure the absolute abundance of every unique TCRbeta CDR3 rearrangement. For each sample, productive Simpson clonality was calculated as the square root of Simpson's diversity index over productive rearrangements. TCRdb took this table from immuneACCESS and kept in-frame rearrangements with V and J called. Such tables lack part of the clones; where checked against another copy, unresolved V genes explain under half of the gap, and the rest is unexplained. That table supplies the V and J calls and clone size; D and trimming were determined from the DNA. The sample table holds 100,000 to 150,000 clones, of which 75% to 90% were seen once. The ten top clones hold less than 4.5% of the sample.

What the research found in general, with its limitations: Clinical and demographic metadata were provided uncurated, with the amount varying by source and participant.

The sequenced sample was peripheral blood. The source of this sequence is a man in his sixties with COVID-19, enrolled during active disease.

The DNA sequence reads TGTGCCAGCACCGGAGGGGTAGAAAACACCATATATTTT. Translated, it gives CASTGGVENTIYF. The rearrangement combines TRBV9 with TRBJ1-3; TRBD1 could be the D gene, as 5 bases match. The V and J ends are trimmed by 6 bases and 6 bases, leaving 13 bases between them. The germline V gene sets CDR1 to SGDLS and CDR2 to YYNGEE. The CDR3, cysteine through phenylalanine, is 13 amino acids long. The entry retains the CDR3 DNA only, 39 bases that are in frame from base 1.